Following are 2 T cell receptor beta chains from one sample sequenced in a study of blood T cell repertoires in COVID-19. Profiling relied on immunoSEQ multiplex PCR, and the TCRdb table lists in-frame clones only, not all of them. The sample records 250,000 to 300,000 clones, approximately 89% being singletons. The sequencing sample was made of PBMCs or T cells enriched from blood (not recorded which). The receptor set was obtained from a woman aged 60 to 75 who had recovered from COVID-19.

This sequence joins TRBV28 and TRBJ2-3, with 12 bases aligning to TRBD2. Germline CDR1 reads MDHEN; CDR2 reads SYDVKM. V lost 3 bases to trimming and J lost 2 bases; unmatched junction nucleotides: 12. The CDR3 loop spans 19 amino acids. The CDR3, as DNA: TGTGCCAGCAGTTTTCAATCTAGCGGGAGGGGGCCCAACACAGATACGCAGTATTTT. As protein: CASSFQSSGRGPNTDTQYF.

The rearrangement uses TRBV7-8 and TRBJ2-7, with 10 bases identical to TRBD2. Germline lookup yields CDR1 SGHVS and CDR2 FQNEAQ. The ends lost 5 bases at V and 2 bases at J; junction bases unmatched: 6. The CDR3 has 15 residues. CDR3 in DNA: TGTGCCAGCAGCCCATGGACTAGCGGCCCCTACGAGCAGTACTTC. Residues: CASSPWTSGPYEQYF.